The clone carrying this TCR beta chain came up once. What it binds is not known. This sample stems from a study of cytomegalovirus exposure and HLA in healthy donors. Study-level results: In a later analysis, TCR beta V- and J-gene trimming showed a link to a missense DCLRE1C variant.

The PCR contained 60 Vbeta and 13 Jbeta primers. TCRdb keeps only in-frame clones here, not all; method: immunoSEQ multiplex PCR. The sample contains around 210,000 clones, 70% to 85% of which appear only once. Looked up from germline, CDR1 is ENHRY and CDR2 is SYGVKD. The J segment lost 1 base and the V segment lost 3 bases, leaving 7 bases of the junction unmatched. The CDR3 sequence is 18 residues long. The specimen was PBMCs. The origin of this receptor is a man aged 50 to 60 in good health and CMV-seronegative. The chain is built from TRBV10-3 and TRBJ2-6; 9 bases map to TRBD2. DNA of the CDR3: TGTGCCATCAGTGAATTGGCGGGAGGGAAGTCTGGGGCCAACGTCCTGACTTTC. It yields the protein CAISELAGGKSGANVLTF.